Below, 17 T cell receptor beta chains from the same sample are listed, as sequenced in a study of response to subunit inactivated influenza vaccine. Via MiXCR, TCRdb re-called the RT-PCR reads, giving one row per CDR3 protein. The top ten clones hold 6% to 9.5% of a sample with roughly 670,000 distinct CDR3 sequences, about 14% of them seen once. The sample was PBMCs from blood, taken around 14 days before vaccination. The receptors come from a man aged 45 to 65 who received an inactivated influenza vaccine.

In this sample, this clonotype turned up once. With a much larger clone just one base away, this may be a read error. DNA for the CDR3: TGCGCCAGTAGACAGAGCGAGATGAACACTGAAGCTTTCTTT. As protein: CASRQSEMNTEAFF. The V call is TRBV4-1, the J call TRBJ1-1; D perhaps matches TRBD1 (5 bases). V lost 9 bases and J lost 0, with 14 bases in between. Germline CDR1 is MGHRA and CDR2 is YSYEKL. This CDR3 comprises 14 residues.

The rearrangement links TRBV6-1 to TRBJ2-3; perhaps TRBD1 as D (5 bases). The germline gives CDR1 MNHNS, CDR2 SASEGT. The CDR3 has 14 residues. V was pared by 7 bases and J by 2 bases, with 13 bases between. The CDR3 is CASIAGINTDTQYF. DNA of the CDR3: TGTGCCAGCATTGCAGGGATCAACACAGATACGCAGTATTTT.

This clonotype was picked up one time. V usage is TRBV7-2 and J usage is TRBJ2-6, with 8 nucleotides matching TRBD1. CDR3 length: 15 residues. V was clipped by 5 bases and J by 3 bases; unmatched bases: 3. In germline, CDR1 is SGHTA, CDR2 FQGNSA. CDR3 in DNA: TGTGCCAGCAGCCCGGACAGGGTTGGGGCCAACGTCCTGACTTTC. Translated, it gives CASSPDRVGANVLTF.

This clonotype was recorded at least ten times. The gene calls are TRBV29-1 and TRBJ2-7; TRBD2 agrees at 8 bases. The germline gives CDR1 SQVTM, CDR2 ANQGSEA. CDR3 length: 14 residues. J was trimmed by 0 bases and V by 4 bases; bases with no gene match: 5. The CDR3 coding sequence is TGCAGCGTTGCCGGGGGGGGAAACTCCTACGAGCAGTACTTC. Protein sequence: CSVAGGGNSYEQYF.

This clonotype was seen only a few times. The chain employs TRBV9 and TRBJ2-7; D is possibly TRBD2 (5 bases). Germline CDR1 and CDR2: SGDLS and YYNGEE. The CDR3 is made up of 14 amino acids. V was pared by 3 bases and J by 6 bases, with 16 bases between. CDR3 region: CASSASSSPIEQYF. CDR3 in DNA: TGTGCCAGCAGCGCCTCTAGCAGCCCCATCGAGCAGTACTTC.

The chain carries TRBV7-2 and TRBJ2-3; tentatively, D is TRBD2 (6 bases). The V gene's germline CDR1 is SGHTA and CDR2 FQGNSA. The CDR3 extends over 14 amino acids. V was cut by 4 bases and J by 8 bases, with 16 bases left in between. In DNA form, the CDR3 reads TGTGCCAGCAGCTCCCTCGGGGGAGCGGGTACGCAGTATTTT. Its protein is CASSSLGGAGTQYF.

The genes are TRBV6-5 and TRBJ1-6, with D hard to call. Looked up from germline, CDR1 is MNHEY and CDR2 is SVGAGI. The CDR3 loop spans 12 amino acids. Trimming cost V 0 bases and J 7 bases, with 1 base left between them. For the CDR3, the DNA is TGTGCCAGCAGTTACTCGAATTCACCCCTCCACTTT. Translating it yields CASSYSNSPLHF.

The gene calls are TRBV7-7 and TRBJ2-5, with D possibly being TRBD2 (6 bases). There are 15 residues in the CDR3. Deletions cut 5 bases from V and 2 bases from J, with 15 bases between. The germline CDR1 and CDR2 sequences are SSHAT and FNYEAQ (reference sequence). The CDR3 protein is CASSQTGTLQETQYF. In DNA form, the CDR3 reads TGTGCCAGCAGCCAGACTGGGACTCTACAAGAGACCCAGTACTTC.

This clonotype was counted ten times or more. This chain uses TRBV29-1 with TRBJ1-4; D not resolved. The V end was cut by 2 bases, the J end by 8 bases, with 12 bases between. The CDR3 contains 13 residues. Looked up from germline, CDR1 is SQVTM and CDR2 is ANQGSEA. Written as DNA, the CDR3 is TGCAGCGTTGAAAAGTTGGCGGGGGAAAAACTGTTTTTT. Translation gives CSVEKLAGEKLFF. Based on the CDR3 plus reference TRBV29-1 and TRBJ1-4, the full variable domain is SAVISQKPSRDICQRGTSLTIQCQVDSQVTMMFWYRQQPGQSLTLIATANQGSEATYESGFVIDKFPISRPNLTFSTLTVSNMSPEDSSIYLCSVEKLAGEKLFFGSGTQLSVL.

The chain employs TRBV20-1 and TRBJ2-5; possible D gene TRBD1, 6 bases. Germline V gene lookup returns CDR1 DFQATT and CDR2 SNEGSKA (reference sequence). This CDR3 region has 15 residues. Deletions cut 4 bases from V and 5 bases from J, with 20 bases between. The chain's CDR3 is CSATRPEGVGETQYF. In nucleotides, the CDR3 is TGCAGTGCTACCCGGCCCGAGGGGGTGGGTGAGACCCAGTACTTC.

CDR3 sequence (DNA): TGTGCCATGGGCCCCGGGGGGAGACGTAGGGCGAACACCGGGGAGCTGTTTTTT. Translating it yields CAMGPGGRRRANTGELFF. The V gene is TRBV28, the J gene TRBJ2-2, with 7 bases matching TRBD2. The J segment lost 0 bases and the V segment lost 10 bases, leaving 17 bases of the junction unmatched. The CDR3 is made up of 18 amino acids. Germline V gene sequence: CDR1 MDHEN, CDR2 SYDVKM. Filled out from reference TRBV28 and TRBJ2-2, the complete variable domain reads DVKVTQSSRYLVKRTGEKVFLECVQDMDHENMFWYRQDPGLGLRLIYFSYDVKMKEKGDIPEGYSVSREKKERFSLILESASTNQTSMYLCAMGPGGRRRANTGELFFGEGSRLTVL.

The V call is TRBV11-1, the J call TRBJ1-1; no clear D gene. V lost 1 base and J lost 10, with 7 bases in between. The germline gives CDR1 SGHAT, CDR2 FQDESV (reference sequence). The CDR3 is 11 residues long. CDR3 in DNA: TGTGCCAGCAGCTTAGGGACGGGAGCTTTCTTT. Protein sequence: CASSLGTGAFF. The whole variable domain, remainder taken from reference TRBV11-1 and TRBJ1-1, is EAEVAQSPRYKITEKSQAVAFWCDPISGHATLYWYRQILGQGPELLVQFQDESVVDDSQLPKDRFSAERLKGVDSTLKIQPAELGDSAMYLCASSLGTGAFFGQGTRLTVV.

This clonotype was seen a handful of times. V and J are TRBV14 and TRBJ1-1; D is perhaps TRBD1 (6 bases). CDR3 length: 15 amino acids. The ends were cut back, 4 bases at V and 6 bases at J, with 18 bases in the middle. The V gene's germline CDR1 is SGHDN and CDR2 FVKESK. This CDR3 is CASSRIGQGISEAFF. The CDR3 DNA is TGTGCCAGCAGCCGAATAGGCCAGGGGATCTCTGAAGCTTTCTTT.

The chain uses TRBV12-3 or TRBV12-4 and TRBJ2-1, with D hard to call. The CDR3 runs 15 residues. Trimming stripped 1 base from V and 1 base from J, with 8 bases between. The CDR3 is CASSLDTPSYNEQFF. The CDR3 DNA sequence: TGTGCCAGCAGTTTAGACACTCCGTCCTACAATGAGCAGTTCTTC.

The table lists this clonotype with a few counts. The V call is TRBV14, the J call TRBJ2-7; TRBD2 is a possible D gene (6 bases). CDR1 is SGHDN and CDR2 is FVKESK in the germline V gene. This CDR3 region has 15 residues. V was cut by 1 base and J by 2 bases, with 12 bases left in between. CDR3 nucleotide sequence: TGTGCCAGCAGCCAAGGAAGGGGACTCACCTACGAGCAGTACTTC. It codes for CASSQGRGLTYEQYF.

The chain couples TRBV20-1 to TRBJ2-5; TRBD1 might be the D (6 bases). Germline CDR1 DFQATT, CDR2 SNEGSKA (reference sequence). The V gene lost 5 bases and the J gene lost 4 bases, with 17 bases spanning the gap. This CDR3 contains 14 residues. CDR3 nucleotide sequence: TGCAGTGCTTTTAGGGGCAGGGGTCGAGAGACCCAGTACTTC. This gives the protein CSAFRGRGRETQYF.

This rearrangement joins TRBV5-1 to TRBJ2-7; TRBD1 agrees at 7 bases. CDR1 is SGHRS and CDR2 is YFSETQ in the germline V gene. After removal of 6 bases from V and 3 bases from J, the junction contained 9 bases not matched to a gene. The CDR3 totals 14 residues. The CDR3 reads CASNPPGQSYEQYF. CDR3 bases: TGCGCCAGCAACCCACCGGGACAGAGCTACGAGCAGTACTTC.